The rows below give T cell receptor beta chains drawn from one sample of a study of CD8 T cells in Susac syndrome. TCRdb itself ran the immunoSEQ multiplex PCR reads through MiXCR, one entry per CDR3 protein. The table shows about 94,000 distinct CDR3 sequences, with roughly 94% occurring only once. The source material was CD4+ T cells from PBMCs. These receptors came from a human donor with Susac syndrome. CDR3s include the opening cysteine and the closing phenylalanine or tryptophan. The D gene is left open where the match is weak. Size tells how often a clone was seen (once, few, many) or the class of an expanded clone, and some rows leave it out.

abundance	v_gene	j_gene	d_gene	CDR3nt	CDR3aa
.	TRBV29-1	TRBJ1-1	.	TGCAGCGTTAAGGTAAACATGAACACTGAAGCTTTCTTT	CSVKVNMNTEAFF
.	TRBV5-1	TRBJ2-1	TRBD2	TGCGCCAGCAGCTTGGCCCTAGCGGGGGGTTACAATGAGCAGTTCTTC	CASSLALAGGYNEQFF
.	TRBV28	TRBJ2-1	.	TGTGCCAGCAGTTTAGAGGAGGGACCCAATGAGCAGTTCTTC	CASSLEEGPNEQFF
.	TRBV10-2	TRBJ2-1	.	TGCGCCAGCAGACAACTAGGAGGGCAGTTCTTC	CASRQLGGQFF
.	TRBV30	TRBJ1-5	.	TGTGCCTGGGACCACCTTCAGGGAGCCAATCAGCCCCAGCATTTT	CAWDHLQGANQPQHF
.	TRBV5-1	TRBJ2-5	.	TGCGCCAGCAGCTTGACAGCCAGGGGGGTTATGGAGACCCAGTACTTC	CASSLTARGVMETQYF
.	TRBV30	TRBJ1-1	.	TGTGCCTGGAGTAATGGGGGGGTGGGGAACACTGAAGCTTTCTTT	CAWSNGGVGNTEAFF
once	TRBV29-1	TRBJ2-6	.	TGCAGCGTTGGAGGGGGGCACGACTCTGGGGCCAACGTCCTGACTTTC	CSVGGGHDSGANVLTF
.	TRBV29-1	TRBJ2-3	TRBD2	TGCAGCGTTGAGCTGGGGGGGGTAGATACGCAGTATTTT	CSVELGGVDTQYF
.	TRBV29-1	TRBJ2-2	.	TGCAGCGTTGTTGGGAAGGCCAGGCCCGGGGAGCTGTTTTTT	CSVVGKARPGELFF
.	TRBV29-1	TRBJ2-4	.	TGCAGCGTTGAAACGCAGGACAAAAACATTCAGTACTTC	CSVETQDKNIQYF
.	TRBV7-3	TRBJ2-1	.	TGTGCCAGCAGCCTTAACAGGGACAATGAGCAGTTCTTC	CASSLNRDNEQFF
.	TRBV2	TRBJ2-7	.	TGTGCCAGCAGTGAAATGGGAAAGCAGTACTTC	CASSEMGKQYF
.	TRBV5-1	TRBJ1-1	.	TGCGCCAGCAGAGCCGGGACCGTGAACACTGAAGCTTTCTTT	CASRAGTVNTEAFF
.	TRBV29-1	TRBJ1-1	.	TGCAGCGTTTCGATTATAGCCTACACTGAAGCTTTCTTT	CSVSIIAYTEAFF
.	TRBV12-3/TRBV12-4	TRBJ2-1	TRBD1	TGTGCCAGCAGGGGGACAGGGGTTTACAATGAGCAGTTCTTC	CASRGTGVYNEQFF
.	TRBV5-4	TRBJ1-6	.	TGTGCCAGCAGCTTGGATAGCTCCTATAATTCACCCCTCCACTTT	CASSLDSSYNSPLHF
.	TRBV24-1	TRBJ2-6	.	TGTGCCACCAGTGATTTATCGCGGACAGTCTCTGGGGCCAACGTCCTGACTTTC	CATSDLSRTVSGANVLTF
.	TRBV4-3	TRBJ1-6	.	TGCGCCAGCAGCCAAGGGGCAGGGCGAAATTCACCCCTCCACTTT	CASSQGAGRNSPLHF
.	TRBV7-2	TRBJ2-1	TRBD2	TGTGCCAGCAGCGTAAATCTTGCGGGGGGCTACAATGAGCAGTTCTTC	CASSVNLAGGYNEQFF
once	TRBV7-2	TRBJ2-5	TRBD1	TGTGCCAGCAGCTCATCCGGGACAGGGGCTATGGGAGAGACCCAGTACTTC	CASSSSGTGAMGETQYF
.	TRBV7-3	TRBJ2-3	TRBD2	TGTGCCAGCAAACCGGGAGGGAACACAGATACGCAGTATTTT	CASKPGGNTDTQYF
.	TRBV6-5	TRBJ2-2	.	TGTGCCAGCGGAGGGGACTCCGGGGAGCTGTTTTTT	CASGGDSGELFF
.	TRBV7-9	TRBJ2-7	.	TGTGCCAGCAGCCGAGGGGGGGCAGAGCAGTACTTC	CASSRGGAEQYF
.	TRBV25-1	TRBJ2-5	.	TGTGCCAGCAGTCCAGGCGGTATTGGGACCCAGTACTTC	CASSPGGIGTQYF
.	TRBV10-2	TRBJ2-7	.	TGCGCCAGCAGGCAGGCCAGCTCCTACGAGCAGTACTTC	CASRQASSYEQYF
.	TRBV3-1	TRBJ1-2	.	TGTGCCAGCAGCCAGACATCAGGGAATGGCTACACCTTC	CASSQTSGNGYTF
.	TRBV3-1	TRBJ1-5	.	TGTGCCAGCAGCCAACAGGGGACTCGTCAGCCCCAGCATTTT	CASSQQGTRQPQHF
.	TRBV7-9	TRBJ2-1	TRBD1	TGTGCCAGCAGCCTCGGACAGGCCCCGCAGTTCTTC	CASSLGQAPQFF
once	TRBV29-1	TRBJ1-1	.	TGCAGCGTGCGGGGGAACACTGAAGCTTTCTTT	CSVRGNTEAFF
once	TRBV2	TRBJ2-7	.	TGTGCCAGCAGTGACAGCACTAGGGGGTACGAGCAGTACTTC	CASSDSTRGYEQYF
once	TRBV12-3/TRBV12-4	TRBJ1-5	TRBD1	TGTGCCAGCACCGTCACAGGGGCTAGCAATCAGCCCCAGCATTTT	CASTVTGASNQPQHF
.	TRBV29-1	TRBJ2-3	.	TGCAGCGTTGAACCCGGTAGCACAGATACGCAGTATTTT	CSVEPGSTDTQYF
.	TRBV30	TRBJ2-5	.	TGTGCCTGGAGTATCCGGGGCGCGAAGACCCAGTACTTC	CAWSIRGAKTQYF
.	TRBV19	TRBJ1-1	TRBD1	TGTGCCAGTAGTATGACCGGGACAGGAGAGACTGAAGCTTTCTTT	CASSMTGTGETEAFF
.	TRBV30	TRBJ1-2	.	TGTGCCTGGAGTGTACCGGCGGCTAACTATGGCTACACCTTC	CAWSVPAANYGYTF
.	TRBV7-9	TRBJ2-7	.	TGTGCCAGCAGCGGCCGGACTCCCAGGCCTTACGAGCAGTACTTC	CASSGRTPRPYEQYF
.	TRBV23-1	TRBJ1-1	TRBD1	TGCGCCAGCCGACAAGGAGGGGGCCAGACTGAAGCTTTCTTT	CASRQGGGQTEAFF
.	TRBV5-6	TRBJ2-5	.	TGTGCCAGCAGCTGGGACCCAAAAGAGACCCAGTACTTC	CASSWDPKETQYF
.	TRBV29-1	TRBJ2-1	.	TGCAGCGTTGAAGATATATGGGAAATACGTGACAATGAGCAGTTCTTC	CSVEDIWEIRDNEQFF
.	TRBV7-2	TRBJ1-2	.	TGTGCCAGCAGCTCGGGACCGCAATATGGCTACACCTTC	CASSSGPQYGYTF
.	TRBV9	TRBJ2-2	.	TGTGCCAGCAGCGTAGTCACCGGGGAGCTGTTTTTT	CASSVVTGELFF
.	TRBV20-1	TRBJ2-1	TRBD2	TGCAGTGTCTGGACTAGCGGGGGGGGTGAGCAGTTCTTC	CSVWTSGGGEQFF
.	TRBV28	TRBJ2-2	.	TGTGCCAGCAGCCCCTACACCGGGGAGCTGTTTTTT	CASSPYTGELFF
.	TRBV3-1	TRBJ1-1	TRBD1	TGTGCCAGCAGCCCGGACAGGGCGCCGAGGGTCACTGAAGCTTTCTTT	CASSPDRAPRVTEAFF
.	TRBV3-1	TRBJ2-5	.	TGTGCCAGCAGCCAATCCGACTTCCTGATCCAAGAGACCCAGTACTTC	CASSQSDFLIQETQYF
once	TRBV30	TRBJ2-4	.	TGTGCCTGGAGCCTAGAAACAGGGATTGGAAACATTCAGTACTTC	CAWSLETGIGNIQYF
.	TRBV25-1	TRBJ2-6	.	TGTGCCAGCAGATCCGGGGCCAACGTCCTGACTTTC	CASRSGANVLTF
.	TRBV28	TRBJ2-4	.	TGTGCCAGCAGTTCCCCAAACATTCAGTACTTC	CASSSPNIQYF
.	TRBV19	TRBJ1-1	TRBD1	TGTGCCAGTAGTATCAGCAGGGGGAGGACTGAAGCTTTCTTT	CASSISRGRTEAFF
.	TRBV4-1	TRBJ1-2	.	TGCGCCAGCAGCCAACAAGGGGGAAACGGTGGCTACACCTTC	CASSQQGGNGGYTF
.	TRBV6-5	TRBJ1-1	.	TGTGCCAGCAGTCTTTCGACGGGGATGAACACTGAAGCTTTCTTT	CASSLSTGMNTEAFF
.	TRBV29-1	TRBJ2-5	.	TGCAGCGCGGACAAGGAAGTGGGAGAGACCCAGTACTTC	CSADKEVGETQYF
.	TRBV5-1	TRBJ1-1	.	TGCGCCAGTACAGGGCCAGTAAACACTGAAGCTTTCTTT	CASTGPVNTEAFF
.	TRBV7-2	TRBJ1-5	.	TGTGCCAGCAGCCCTTCGCTAGGGCAGCCCCAGCATTTT	CASSPSLGQPQHF
.	TRBV5-1	TRBJ1-1	.	TGCGCCAGCAGCCCTGGACCGTCGAACACTGAAGCTTTCTTT	CASSPGPSNTEAFF
.	TRBV6-1	TRBJ2-7	.	TGTGCCAGCAGAGGCAGCTCCTACGAGCAGTACTTC	CASRGSSYEQYF